One sample yielded the 14 T cell receptor beta chains listed below, sequenced in a study of regulatory T cells in long-lasting Graves disease (TCRdb year 2021). The time point label, as the study defines it: newly diagnosed GD, antithyroid drugs for less than 3 months. RNA was extracted from PBMCs in TRIzol for both TCR sequencing and RNA sequencing. Library method: multiplex PCR. Sequencing took place on an Illumina HiSeq 4000. To build TCR beta libraries, CDR3 regions were amplified by Arm-PCR using iRepertoire HTBI primers. TCRdb handled the public reads itself, with Q25 trimming in fastp and clone calling in MiXCR, and kept productive beta chains. Records with the same CDR3 protein are collapsed into one entry carrying the most frequent genes and DNA. The sample data list approximately 300,000 distinct CDR3 sequences, and approximately 20% of these were observed just once. The biggest ten clones account for about 40% of the sample.

The input for sequencing was peripheral blood mononuclear cells (PBMCs), taken at new diagnosis, from a patient treated with antithyroid drugs. These receptors came from a female donor with Graves disease.

This clonotype was counted a single time. A far larger clone lies a single base away; this is likely a read error. The CDR3: CASRPRQGARETQHF. CDR3 DNA sequence: TGTGCCAGCAGGCCCCGACAGGGGGCGCGGGAGACCCAGCACTTC. The chain uses TRBV2 and TRBJ2-1, with 10 bases lining up with TRBD1. CDR1 is SNHLY, CDR2 FYNNEI, per germline. This CDR3 has 15 residues.

This clonotype showed up many times. The chain recombines TRBV6-1 with TRBJ1-6, with D possibly TRBD1 on 6 matching bases. Trimming removed 3 bases at V and 7 bases at J, with 13 bases between. Germline lookup yields CDR1 MNHNS and CDR2 SASEGT. The CDR3 extends over 15 amino acids. The CDR3 sequence is CASSDLGGLNSPLHF. CDR3 DNA: TGTGCCAGCAGTGATTTGGGGGGCCTGAATTCACCCCTCCACTTT.

This clonotype was seen repeatedly, ten times or more. The chain carries TRBV3-1 and TRBJ1-1; D is ambiguous. Per germline, CDR1 LGHDT and CDR2 YNNKEL (reference sequence). CDR3 length: 12 amino acids. Trimming pared 0 bases from V and 7 bases from J, leaving 6 bases between. The CDR3, as DNA: TGTGCCAGCAGCCAAGAAGAAAGTGAAGCTTTCTTT. Its translation is CASSQEESEAFF.

V and J are TRBV19 and TRBJ1-5; D remains unclear. V was clipped by 10 bases and J by 7 bases, with 17 bases between them. The CDR3 contains 13 residues. Germline CDR1 reads LNHDA; CDR2 reads SQIVND (reference sequence). The CDR3 nucleotides are TGTGCCACCACTAGTGGGAAAAACCAGCCCCAGCATTTT. Translating it yields CATTSGKNQPQHF.

This clonotype was recorded many times. V is TRBV7-9 and J is TRBJ2-7; D possibly uses TRBD1 or TRBD2 (5 bases each). V lost 5 bases and J 5 bases, leaving 16 bases between the germline ends. Germline CDR1 is SEHNR and CDR2 is FQNEAQ (reference sequence). The length of the CDR3 is 14 residues. This CDR3 is CASSLLNRGHEQYF. The DNA of the CDR3 is TGTGCCAGCAGCCTCCTCAATCGGGGACACGAGCAGTACTTC.

This clonotype was observed many times. The V call is TRBV2, the J call TRBJ2-2; D gene unclear. The germline V gene encodes CDR1 SNHLY and CDR2 FYNNEI. V lost 7 bases and J lost 0, with 6 bases in between. The CDR3 length is 13 residues. The CDR3 loop is CASKDTNTGELFF. In DNA form, the CDR3 reads TGTGCCAGCAAAGATACGAACACCGGGGAGCTGTTTTTT.

The chain has TRBV7-3 and TRBJ2-3, with D possibly matching TRBD2 (7 bases). CDR1 and CDR2 (germline): SGHTA, FQGTGA. Trimming left V 1 base short and J 6 bases short, with 17 bases between. CDR3 length equals 16 residues. The CDR3 region has the DNA TGTGCCAGCAGCTTAAGGGGGGGCGCCCCCGGGGATACGCAGTATTTT. Its translation: CASSLRGGAPGDTQYF.

This clonotype was seen repeatedly, ten times or more. The chain joins TRBV2 to TRBJ2-2; D remains unclear. The CDR3 runs to 12 residues. V lost 6 bases and J lost 8, with 10 bases in between. Per germline, CDR1 SNHLY and CDR2 FYNNEI. CDR3 sequence reads: CASSHMWGELFF. CDR3 in DNA: TGTGCCAGCAGCCACATGTGGGGGGAGCTGTTTTTT.

This clonotype was found a few times. This chain connects TRBV4-1 to TRBJ2-3; unclear D gene. There are 14 residues in the CDR3. Germline assignment: CDR1 MGHRA and CDR2 YSYEKL. V was trimmed by 1 base and J by 2 bases, leaving 7 bases between them. The CDR3 sequence is CASSQGRTTDTQYF. As DNA, the CDR3 is TGCGCCAGCAGCCAAGGACGGACCACAGATACGCAGTATTTT.

The chain employs TRBV6-1 and TRBJ1-2; D call uncertain. Trimming cost V 6 bases and J 6 bases, with 14 bases left between them. This CDR3 is 13 amino acids long. Looked up from germline, CDR1 is MNHNS and CDR2 is SASEGT. The CDR3 sequence: CASSHFWKDGYTF. The CDR3, as DNA: TGTGCCAGCAGCCACTTCTGGAAGGATGGCTACACCTTC.

At least ten counts were recorded for this clonotype. This chain links TRBV6-9 with TRBJ2-7; 11 nucleotides agree with TRBD2. This CDR3 has 15 amino acids. V gave up 4 bases and J gave up 6 bases; unmatched junction bases: 8. Germline CDR1 reads MNHGY; CDR2 reads SVAAGI. CDR3 loop: CASSFRLAGGLEQYF. The DNA for the CDR3 is TGTGCCAGCAGTTTCCGCTTAGCGGGAGGGCTCGAGCAGTACTTC.

This clonotype was counted between two and nine times. The chain combines TRBV6-1 with TRBJ2-7; D uncertain. This CDR3 is built from 14 residues. Germline lookup yields CDR1 MNHNS and CDR2 SASEGT. Deletions cut 5 bases from V and 5 bases from J, with 16 bases between. As DNA, the CDR3 is TGTGCCAGCAGTCCCCCCTACACGGGTCACGAGCAGTACTTC. This encodes CASSPPYTGHEQYF.

This clonotype came up many times. The CDR3 DNA is TGTGCCAGCAGCCAAGGACTAGCGGGAACCCGGCAGTTCTTC. Translated, it gives CASSQGLAGTRQFF. The chain couples TRBV3-1 to TRBJ2-1; TRBD2 matches at 11 bases. With 1 base clipped from V and 12 bases from J, the junction kept 5 bases outside the gene matches. CDR3 length: 14 residues. CDR1 is LGHDT, CDR2 YNNKEL, per germline (reference sequence).

This clonotype was found many times. The rearrangement joins TRBV7-9 to TRBJ2-7; tentative D call: TRBD2 (5 bases). Looked up from germline, CDR1 is SEHNR and CDR2 is FQNEAQ (reference sequence). CDR3 length: 14 amino acids. With 4 bases removed from V and 2 bases from J, the gap between germline ends came to 12 bases. The CDR3 nucleotides are TGTGCCAGCAGCTCTGCCGGCGGGCCCTACGAGCAGTACTTC. Protein sequence: CASSSAGGPYEQYF.